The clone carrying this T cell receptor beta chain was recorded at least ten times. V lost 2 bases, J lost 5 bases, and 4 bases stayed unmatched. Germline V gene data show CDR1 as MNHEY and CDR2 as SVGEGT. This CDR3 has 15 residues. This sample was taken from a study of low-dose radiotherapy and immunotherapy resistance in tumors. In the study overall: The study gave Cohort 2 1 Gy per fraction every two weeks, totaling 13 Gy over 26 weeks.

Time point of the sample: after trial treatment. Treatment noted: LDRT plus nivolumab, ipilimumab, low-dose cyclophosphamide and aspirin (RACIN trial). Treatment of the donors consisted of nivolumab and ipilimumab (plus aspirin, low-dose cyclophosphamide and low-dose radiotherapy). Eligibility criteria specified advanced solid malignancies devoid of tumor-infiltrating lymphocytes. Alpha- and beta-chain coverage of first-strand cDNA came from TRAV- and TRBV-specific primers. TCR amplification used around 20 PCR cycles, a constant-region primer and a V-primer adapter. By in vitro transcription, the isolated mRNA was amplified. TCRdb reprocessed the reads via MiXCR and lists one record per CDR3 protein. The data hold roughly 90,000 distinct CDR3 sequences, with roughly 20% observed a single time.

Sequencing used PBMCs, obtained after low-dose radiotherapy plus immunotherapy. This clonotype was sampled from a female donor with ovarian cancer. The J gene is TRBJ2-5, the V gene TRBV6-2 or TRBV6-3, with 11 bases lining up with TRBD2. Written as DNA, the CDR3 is TGTGCCAGCAGTTACGGAACTAGCGGGAGTGAGACCCAGTACTTC. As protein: CASSYGTSGSETQYF.